The clone carrying this T cell receptor (beta chain) has a count of ten or more. What it binds is unknown. Researchers took RNA transcripts and amplified the TCR beta CDR3 regions from them. HTBI primers were the set used in a first-round RT-PCR of the TCR CDR3. TCRdb used MiXCR to reprocess the multiplex PCR reads, holding one entry per CDR3 protein. The table shows around 190,000 distinct CDR3 sequences, with about a sixth occurring only once. Germline trimming cut 5 bases from V and 2 bases from J; bases unmatched to any gene: 5. Germline CDR1 and CDR2: MNHNS and SASEGT. The CDR3 totals 14 residues. The data belong to a study of T cells in Graves' hyperthyroidism and ophthalmopathy. Looking at the study overall: Specimen type is peripheral blood, collected at initial diagnosis prior to any treatment. Whole-study results and caveats: Ophthalmopathy could be told apart from stable hyperthyroidism with a 13 V-J model.

Diagnoses were established using clinical symptoms, serum thyroxine and TRAb, thyroid ultrasound and orbital computed tomography. Sequencing was done on a sample of blood. The chain couples TRBV6-1 to TRBJ1-2; 7 positions match TRBD1. The source of this sequence is a woman between 50 and 59 years old with Graves' hyperthyroidism. The CDR3 nucleotides read TGTGCCAGCAGTCCGACAGGGACCAACTATGGCTACACCTTC. Translation gives CASSPTGTNYGYTF.